The text below deals with one TCR beta chain. Its antigen is not known. This record comes from a study of STAT3 mutations in large granular lymphocyte leukemia. The wider study: Roughly half the longitudinally sequenced T-LGLL patients had canonical STAT3 mutations. More than half of T-LGLL patients received immunosuppressive therapy. Broader study findings: In some patients, a small highly pathogenic clone possibly went undetected. Every T-LGLL patient had at least one immunodominant TCRbeta clonotype.

TCRbeta libraries averaged around 42,000 productive templates per sample. Profiling relied on immunoSEQ multiplex PCR, and the TCRdb table lists in-frame clones only, not all of them. The repertoire holds about 42,000 clones, with roughly 81% as singletons. Germline lookup yields CDR1 SGHTA and CDR2 FQGNSA. The CDR3 loop spans 14 amino acids. The V end was cut by 3 bases, the J end by 5 bases, with 13 bases between. The sequence was collected from a human donor with T large granular lymphocyte leukemia. Some clones in this sample may be carry-over from other donors' samples. J is TRBJ1-2 and V is TRBV7-2, with D unclear. Specimen: PBMCs. The CDR3 region is CASSLVTGVYGYTF. In DNA, the CDR3 is TGTGCCAGCAGCTTGGTGACGGGCGTATATGGCTACACCTTC.